This TCR beta chain was captured in a study of neoadjuvant anti-PD-1 for oral cavity cancer. The wider study: Patients without progression got a fourth dose around day 43. Study outcomes and limitations: Greater tumor shrinkage accompanied bigger post-treatment sizes of preexisting clones.

With 1 base removed from V and 6 bases from J, the gap between germline ends came to 15 bases. Germline V lookup: CDR1 LGHNA, CDR2 YSLEER. There are 15 residues in the CDR3. TCRdb keeps only in-frame clones here, not all; method: immunoSEQ multiplex PCR. The sample shows about 6,700 clones, about 50% of them seen only once. By sample share, this clone is medium-sized. What it recognizes is unknown. Source: tumor tissue, taken before nivolumab (anti-PD-1) treatment. The J gene is TRBJ1-2, the V gene TRBV4-3; unclear D gene. The clonotype was recovered from a person aged 35-79 years with oral cavity squamous cell carcinoma. CDR3 DNA sequence: TGCGCCAGCAGCCAAGGTCGACTGGCTCGCCATGGCTACACCTTC. It specifies CASSQGRLARHGYTF.